This TCR beta chain appears in the sequencing data of a study of T-cell reconstitution after alpha-beta-depleted transplantation in children. This clonotype appeared many times. Using unique molecular identifiers, the investigators prepared the TCRbeta library. TCRdb reprocessed the PCR reads via MiXCR and lists one record per CDR3 protein. The sample lists hundreds of thousands of distinct CDR3 sequences, under 12% seen once, with about 4.2% in the top ten. CDR1 and CDR2 from the germline V gene are SEHNR and FQNEAQ (reference sequence). The V and J ends lost 5 bases and 5 bases, in that order; junction bases with no gene match: 11. CDR3 length equals 16 residues.

The sequence came from a human donor who donated a stem cell graft to a child with acute myeloid leukemia. This chain connects TRBV7-9 to TRBJ2-2; 7 nucleotides agree with TRBD1. The sequencing here drew on PBMCs from the stem cell graft donor, taken from the stem cell graft. The CDR3 loop is CASSRPGTVRTGELFF. Written as DNA, the CDR3 is TGTGCCAGCAGCCGCCCCGGGACAGTTCGAACCGGGGAGCTGTTTTTT.